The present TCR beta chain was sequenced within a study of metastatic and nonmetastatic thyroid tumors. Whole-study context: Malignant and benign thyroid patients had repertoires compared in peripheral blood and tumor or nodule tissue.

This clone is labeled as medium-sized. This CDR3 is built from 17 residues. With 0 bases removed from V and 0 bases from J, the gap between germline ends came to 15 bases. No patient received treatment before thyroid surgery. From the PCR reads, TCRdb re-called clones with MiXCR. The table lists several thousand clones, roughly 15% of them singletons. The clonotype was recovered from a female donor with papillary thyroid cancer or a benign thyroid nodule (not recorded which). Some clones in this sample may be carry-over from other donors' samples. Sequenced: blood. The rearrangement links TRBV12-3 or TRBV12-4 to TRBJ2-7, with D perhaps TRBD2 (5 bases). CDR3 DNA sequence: TGTGCCAGCAGTTTAGCTTCCCAGCGGCCGAGCTCCTACGAGCAGTACTTC. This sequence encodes CASSLASQRPSSYEQYF.